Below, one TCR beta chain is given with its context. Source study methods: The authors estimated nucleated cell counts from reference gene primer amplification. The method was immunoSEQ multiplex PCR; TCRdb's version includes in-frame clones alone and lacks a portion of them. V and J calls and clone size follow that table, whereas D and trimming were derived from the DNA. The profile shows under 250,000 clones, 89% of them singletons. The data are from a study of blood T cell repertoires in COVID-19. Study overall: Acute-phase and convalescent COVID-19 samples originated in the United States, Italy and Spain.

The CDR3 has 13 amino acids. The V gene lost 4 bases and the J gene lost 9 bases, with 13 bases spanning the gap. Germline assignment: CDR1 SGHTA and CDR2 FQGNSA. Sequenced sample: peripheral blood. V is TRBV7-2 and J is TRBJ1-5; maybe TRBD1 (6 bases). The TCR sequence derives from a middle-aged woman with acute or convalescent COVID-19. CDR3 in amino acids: CASSSGGAPPQHF. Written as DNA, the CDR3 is TGTGCCAGCAGCTCGGGGGGGGCCCCGCCCCAGCATTTT.